These T cell receptor beta chains were read from a single sample in a study of T cell responses to AZD1222 COVID-19 vaccine. Repertoires were generated with immunoSEQ multiplex PCR, while TCRdb's copy carries only in-frame clones and drops some. The sample lists 77,000 or so clones, just over 90% occurring once. Material: peripheral blood, obtained on day 0 of MenACWY control vaccination. The receptors shown here come from an adult in good health. The CDR3 runs from the conserved cysteine through the conserved F or W. Each record gives: clone size, D gene, V gene, J gene, CDR3 DNA, CDR3 protein. D genes are given only for firm matches. Clone size is given for some rows only: seen once, a few or many times, or a class if the clone is expanded.

abundance: .; d_gene: .; v_gene: TRBV19; j_gene: TRBJ2-1; CDR3nt: TGTGCCAGTTCTCTAGTAAAGGGGCGGGCCAACAATGAGCAGTTCTTC; CDR3aa: CASSLVKGRANNEQFF
abundance: .; d_gene: TRBD2; v_gene: TRBV7-3; j_gene: TRBJ2-1; CDR3nt: TGTGCCAGCAGCGACCAGCGGGGGGCTTACAATGAGCAGTTCTTC; CDR3aa: CASSDQRGAYNEQFF
abundance: .; d_gene: .; v_gene: TRBV27; j_gene: TRBJ1-6; CDR3nt: TGTGCCAGCACCTACCTGGGCGCGGATTCACCCCTCCACTTT; CDR3aa: CASTYLGADSPLHF
abundance: .; d_gene: TRBD2; v_gene: TRBV9; j_gene: TRBJ2-3; CDR3nt: TGTGCCAGCACCCGGACTCCCGAAGAAGCGGGAGTTGGAGATACGCAGTATTTT; CDR3aa: CASTRTPEEAGVGDTQYF
abundance: .; d_gene: .; v_gene: TRBV27; j_gene: TRBJ1-5; CDR3nt: TGTGCCAGCAGTTTGTGGGTCAGGGGCGGACAGCCCCAGCATTTT; CDR3aa: CASSLWVRGGQPQHF
abundance: .; d_gene: .; v_gene: TRBV5-4; j_gene: TRBJ2-2; CDR3nt: TGTGCCAGCAGCTTACCTCCCGGGGAGCTGTTTTTT; CDR3aa: CASSLPPGELFF
abundance: .; d_gene: .; v_gene: TRBV10-3; j_gene: TRBJ1-5; CDR3nt: TGTGCCATCAGTGAGCACCGTGGGGTGGGTGGCAATCAGCCCCAGCATTTT; CDR3aa: CAISEHRGVGGNQPQHF
abundance: .; d_gene: .; v_gene: TRBV4-3; j_gene: TRBJ1-4; CDR3nt: TGCGCCAGCAGCCAAGTCGGCGCTAATGAAAAACTGTTTTTT; CDR3aa: CASSQVGANEKLFF
abundance: .; d_gene: .; v_gene: TRBV7-7; j_gene: TRBJ2-7; CDR3nt: TGTGCTAGCAGCTTAGTTGTTGTCTTTGGGGACCAGGAGACCTACGAGCAGTACTTC; CDR3aa: CASSLVVVFGDQETYEQYF
abundance: .; d_gene: .; v_gene: TRBV28; j_gene: TRBJ2-7; CDR3nt: TGTGCCAGCAGTTTTTCTGGTTACGAGCAGTACTTC; CDR3aa: CASSFSGYEQYF
abundance: .; d_gene: .; v_gene: TRBV28; j_gene: TRBJ1-2; CDR3nt: TGTGCCAGTAGAGGGGTCAACTATGGCTACACCTTC; CDR3aa: CASRGVNYGYTF
abundance: .; d_gene: .; v_gene: TRBV27; j_gene: TRBJ1-4; CDR3nt: TGTGCCAGCAGTACCCCGGCCCGGGGAGAAAAACTGTTTTTT; CDR3aa: CASSTPARGEKLFF
abundance: few; d_gene: TRBD1; v_gene: TRBV6-4; j_gene: TRBJ1-2; CDR3nt: TGTGCCAGCAGTGACGACAGGGGGCATGGCTACACCTTC; CDR3aa: CASSDDRGHGYTF
abundance: .; d_gene: .; v_gene: TRBV6-5; j_gene: TRBJ1-6; CDR3nt: TGTGCCAGCAGTTACTGGCAGGGTAATTCACCCCTCCACTTT; CDR3aa: CASSYWQGNSPLHF
abundance: few; d_gene: .; v_gene: TRBV9; j_gene: TRBJ2-3; CDR3nt: TGTGCCAGCAGCGTATTAGCGACGGGCGATACGCAGTATTTT; CDR3aa: CASSVLATGDTQYF
abundance: .; d_gene: .; v_gene: TRBV11-2; j_gene: TRBJ1-4; CDR3nt: TGTGCCAGCAGTGCGATGCGGACGGGAGGTGAAAAACTGTTTTTT; CDR3aa: CASSAMRTGGEKLFF
abundance: .; d_gene: .; v_gene: TRBV29-1; j_gene: TRBJ1-4; CDR3nt: TGCAGCGTAGCACAGGGCCCCACTAATGAAAAACTGTTTTTT; CDR3aa: CSVAQGPTNEKLFF
abundance: .; d_gene: TRBD1; v_gene: TRBV5-5; j_gene: TRBJ1-6; CDR3nt: TGTGCCAGCAGCTTGGGCTGGGACAGGGTGGATTCACCCCTCCACTTT; CDR3aa: CASSLGWDRVDSPLHF
abundance: .; d_gene: .; v_gene: TRBV6-5; j_gene: TRBJ2-1; CDR3nt: TGTGCCAGCAGTCCCCTAACTACCTCCTACAATGAGCAGTTCTTC; CDR3aa: CASSPLTTSYNEQFF
abundance: .; d_gene: .; v_gene: TRBV15; j_gene: TRBJ1-5; CDR3nt: TGTGCCACCAGCAGACCTGGGGGTAATCAGCCCCAGCATTTT; CDR3aa: CATSRPGGNQPQHF
abundance: .; d_gene: .; v_gene: TRBV7-9; j_gene: TRBJ1-1; CDR3nt: TGTGCCAGCAGCGAAACGGGGTCCGACCTGAACACTGAAGCTTTCTTT; CDR3aa: CASSETGSDLNTEAFF
abundance: .; d_gene: .; v_gene: TRBV4-2; j_gene: TRBJ2-3; CDR3nt: TGTGCCAGCACCCCAGGAGACACAGATACGCAGTATTTT; CDR3aa: CASTPGDTDTQYF